The clone carrying this T cell receptor beta chain was counted a few times. In the original processing: Amplifying reference gene primers gave estimates of nucleated cell counts. Clones were sequenced by immunoSEQ multiplex PCR, and TCRdb holds only the in-frame ones, with some missing. V and J calls plus clone size are reproduced from that table; the DNA served to infer D and trimming. The sample holds 260,000 or so clones, approximately 88% seen once. The data are from a study of blood T cell repertoires in COVID-19. Looking at the study overall: Spain, Italy and the United States supplied samples that represented acute and convalescent COVID-19. PBMCs, B-cell-depleted T cells, or T cells were the source of the cDNA or gDNA that made up the material.

This sequence was found in a human donor in a cohort sampled during active COVID-19. The sequenced sample consisted of peripheral blood.

This CDR3 is CASGGQGVGGYTF. The CDR3 region has the DNA TGTGCCAGCGGGGGACAGGGGGTTGGCGGCTACACCTTC. The chain combines TRBV12-3 or TRBV12-4 with TRBJ1-2; 11 bases map to TRBD1. The ends lost 8 bases at V and 8 bases at J; junction bases unmatched: 7. The CDR3 contains 13 residues.